The clone carrying this T cell receptor (beta chain) has only a few counts. The antigen is not known. PCR used 60 Vbeta primers and 13 Jbeta primers. The table came from immunoSEQ multiplex PCR; TCRdb's copy has only in-frame clones and leaves some out. The sample lists some 120,000 clones; around 82% were seen once. The entry originates in a study of cytomegalovirus exposure and HLA in healthy donors. General observations from the study: A missense variant in DCLRE1C was later tied to TCR beta V- and J-gene trimming.

There are 13 residues in the CDR3. Trimming took 4 bases from V and 2 from J, leaving 9 bases between them. The V gene's germline CDR1 is SGHNT and CDR2 YYREEE (reference sequence). Input material: PBMCs. V and J are TRBV5-4 and TRBJ1-1; the D gene is possibly TRBD1 (5 bases). The sequence was obtained from a woman in her forties in good health and CMV-seropositive. The CDR3 region has the DNA TGTGCCAGCAGCATCGGACACAACACTGAAGCTTTCTTT. Protein sequence: CASSIGHNTEAFF.